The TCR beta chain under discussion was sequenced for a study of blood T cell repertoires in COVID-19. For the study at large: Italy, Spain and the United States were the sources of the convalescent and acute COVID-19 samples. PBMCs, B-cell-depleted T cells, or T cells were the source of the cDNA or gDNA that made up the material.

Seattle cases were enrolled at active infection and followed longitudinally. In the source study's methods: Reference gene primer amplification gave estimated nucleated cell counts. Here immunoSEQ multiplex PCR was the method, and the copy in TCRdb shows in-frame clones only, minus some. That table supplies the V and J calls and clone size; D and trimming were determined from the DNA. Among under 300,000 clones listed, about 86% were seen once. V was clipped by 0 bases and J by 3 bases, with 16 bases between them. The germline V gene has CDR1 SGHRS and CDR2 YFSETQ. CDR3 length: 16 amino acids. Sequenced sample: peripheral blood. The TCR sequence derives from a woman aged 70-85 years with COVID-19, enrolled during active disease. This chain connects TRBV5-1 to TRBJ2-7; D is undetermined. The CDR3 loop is CASSLAGRLEVYEQYF. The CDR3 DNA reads TGCGCCAGCAGCTTGGCGGGTCGTCTCGAGGTCTACGAGCAGTACTTC.